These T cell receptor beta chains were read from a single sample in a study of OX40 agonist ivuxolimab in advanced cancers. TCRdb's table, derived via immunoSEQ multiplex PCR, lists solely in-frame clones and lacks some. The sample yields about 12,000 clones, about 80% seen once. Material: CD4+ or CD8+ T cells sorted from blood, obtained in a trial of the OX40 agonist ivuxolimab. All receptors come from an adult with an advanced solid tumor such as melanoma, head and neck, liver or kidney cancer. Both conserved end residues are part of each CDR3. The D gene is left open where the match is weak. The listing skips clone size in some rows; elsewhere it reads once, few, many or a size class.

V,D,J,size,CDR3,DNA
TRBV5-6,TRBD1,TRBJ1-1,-,CASSLEGQGRNTEAFF,TGTGCCAGCAGCTTGGAGGGACAGGGGAGGAACACTGAAGCTTTCTTT
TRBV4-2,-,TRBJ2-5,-,CASSQDSRFGVGLPGTQYF,TGTGCCAGCAGCCAAGATAGTCGTTTTGGCGTGGGACTCCCGGGGACCCAGTACTTC
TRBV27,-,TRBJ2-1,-,CASSSPGQYQFF,TGTGCCAGCAGTTCCCCTGGACAGTACCAGTTCTTC
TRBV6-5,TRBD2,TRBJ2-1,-,CASSYGTSDNEQFF,TGTGCCAGCAGTTACGGGACTAGCGACAATGAGCAGTTCTTC
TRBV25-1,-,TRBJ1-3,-,CASSSRGGSGNTIYF,TGTGCCAGCAGTTCGCGAGGGGGCTCTGGAAACACCATATATTTT
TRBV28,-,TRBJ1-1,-,CASSFEVDVAFF,TGTGCCAGCAGTTTTGAGGTGGACGTCGCTTTCTTT
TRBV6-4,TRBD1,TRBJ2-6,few,CASSAGQSSGANVLTF,TGTGCCAGCAGTGCGGGACAGAGCTCTGGGGCCAACGTCCTGACTTTC
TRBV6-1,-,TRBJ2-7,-,CASSELLPRQYF,TGTGCCAGCAGTGAACTACTGCCTCGGCAGTACTTC
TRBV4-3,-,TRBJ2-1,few,CASSQDSRSNEQFF,TGCGCCAGCAGCCAAGATAGCAGATCCAATGAGCAGTTCTTC
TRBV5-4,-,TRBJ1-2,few,CASSLEARVSSLGYGYTF,TGTGCCAGCAGCTTGGAAGCCAGGGTTTCTTCCCTGGGCTATGGCTACACCTTC
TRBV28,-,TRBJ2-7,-,CASSFGQSYEQHF,TGTGCCAGCAGTTTCGGGCAGTCCTACGAGCAGCACTTC
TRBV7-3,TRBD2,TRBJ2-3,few,CASSLPLAGEHTDTQYF,TGTGCCAGCAGCTTACCGCTAGCGGGAGAACACACAGATACGCAGTATTTT
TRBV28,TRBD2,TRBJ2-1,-,CASSLSRRESTYNEQFF,TGTGCCAGCAGTTTATCGCGGCGGGAGTCCACCTACAATGAGCAGTTCTTC
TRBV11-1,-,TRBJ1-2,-,CASSPGYGYTF,TGTGCCAGCAGCCCAGGCTATGGCTACACCTTC
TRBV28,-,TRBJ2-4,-,CASRGEGGGTKNIQYF,TGTGCCAGCAGGGGAGAGGGTGGGGGGACCAAAAACATTCAGTACTTC
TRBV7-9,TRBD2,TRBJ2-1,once,CASIRRGGNEQFF,TGTGCCAGCATCCGACGGGGGGGTAATGAGCAGTTCTTC
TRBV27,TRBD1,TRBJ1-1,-,CASSFDRGQADTEAFF,TGTGCCAGCAGTTTCGACAGGGGGCAGGCGGACACTGAAGCTTTCTTT
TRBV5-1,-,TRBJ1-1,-,CASSLDFGGDTEAFF,TGCGCCAGCAGCTTGGATTTCGGTGGAGACACTGAAGCTTTCTTT